These T cell receptor beta chains were read from a single sample in a study of identical twins. TCRdb reprocessed the 5' RACE reads via MiXCR and lists one record per CDR3 protein. The table has approximately 220,000 distinct CDR3 sequences, less than 9.5% seen once. Sequencing was carried out using memory (CD45RO+) T cells sorted from blood. The receptors come from a young woman in good health. The CDR3 runs from the conserved cysteine through the conserved F or W. The order of the fields is CDR3 length, V gene, D gene, J gene, clone size, CDR3 DNA, CDR3 protein. D genes are given only for firm matches. Size is stated for part of the rows, as once, few or many counts, or as a class when the clone is expanded.

>14|TRBV11-3|.|TRBJ2-2|few
TGTGCCAGCAGCTTCTCCGCGGTTGACGGGGAGCTGTTTTTT
CASSFSAVDGELFF
>13|TRBV10-3|.|TRBJ2-5|many
TGTGCCATCGCAGGGACATTACAAGAGACCCAGTACTTC
CAIAGTLQETQYF
>16|TRBV2|TRBD1|TRBJ1-5|.
TGTGCCAGCACGAGGAAATATACAGGGGACCATCAGCCCCAGCATTTT
CASTRKYTGDHQPQHF
>15|TRBV20-1|.|TRBJ2-7|few
TGCAGTGCAGCTCCTTCAGGGATTGTTCCCTACGAGCAGTACTTC
CSAAPSGIVPYEQYF
>15|TRBV11-2|.|TRBJ1-4|.
TGTGCCAGCAGCCGATCGGGCCAAACTAATGAAAAACTGTTTTTT
CASSRSGQTNEKLFF
>17|TRBV6-5|TRBD1|TRBJ2-3|.
TGTGCCAGCAGTTCCCTCCCCAGGGGGCGAGGCACAGATACGCAGTATTTT
CASSSLPRGRGTDTQYF
>16|TRBV5-8|TRBD1|TRBJ2-3|.
TGTGCCAGCAGCTTTTTTCAGGGGGCGCCTACAGATACGCAGTATTTT
CASSFFQGAPTDTQYF
>12|TRBV19|TRBD2|TRBJ2-7|.
TGTGCCAGTGGACGGGGGGCCTACGAGCAGTACTTC
CASGRGAYEQYF
>14|TRBV9|.|TRBJ2-7|few
TGTGCCAGCAGCGTCCACAGGGAAGCCTACGAGCAGTACTTC
CASSVHREAYEQYF
>13|TRBV9|.|TRBJ2-1|few
TGTGCCAGCAGCCCCCGTGCGGCGAGGGAGCAGTTCTTC
CASSPRAAREQFF
>19|TRBV6-2/TRBV6-3|TRBD2|TRBJ2-7|many
TGTGCCAGCAGGAGATTTTACAGGACTAGCGGGGCCAAATCCTACGAGCAGTACTTC
CASRRFYRTSGAKSYEQYF